Here is one T cell receptor beta chain with its context. Antigen: not known. The sample originates from a study of identical twins. Findings and limits, study-wide: Out-of-frame alpha sequences common to twins exhibited a surplus of low generation probability.

With template switching, a universal primer site was added, and the cDNA carried unique molecular identifiers. Using its own MiXCR run on the 5' RACE reads, TCRdb lists one record per CDR3 protein. The repertoire holds around 1.7 million distinct CDR3 sequences, with around a third as singletons. In germline, CDR1 is SGHDN, CDR2 FVKESK. The length of the CDR3 is 15 residues. V shed 5 bases, J shed 5 bases, and the junction held 8 bases outside the gene matches. Specimen: cord blood. The genes are TRBV14 and TRBJ1-5; 8 nucleotides agree with TRBD1. The receptor was isolated from a newborn girl in good health. The CDR3 sequence: CASSWGQEVDQPQHF. The CDR3 bases are TGTGCCAGCAGCTGGGGACAGGAGGTGGATCAGCCCCAGCATTTT.